This TCR beta chain derives from a study of cytomegalovirus exposure and HLA in healthy donors. Deletions cut 0 bases from V and 7 bases from J, with 4 bases between. From germline, CDR1 is SGHDT and CDR2 YYEEEE. The CDR3 totals 11 residues. This clone was recorded a few times. PCR used 60 Vbeta primers and 13 Jbeta primers. Sequencing used immunoSEQ multiplex PCR; TCRdb keeps in-frame clones, though not all of them. The sample holds approximately 69,000 clones, about 70% seen once. The V and J genes are TRBV5-6 and TRBJ1-1, with D unresolved. Source material: PBMCs. This TCR was sampled from a young woman in good health and CMV-seropositive. The CDR3 reads CASSLVSEAFF. CDR3 DNA: TGTGCCAGCAGCTTGGTTAGTGAAGCTTTCTTT.